These 9 T cell receptor beta chains came from one sample sequenced in a study of T cells in Graves' hyperthyroidism and ophthalmopathy. The investigators amplified TCR beta CDR3 regions from RNA transcripts. The HTBI primer set drove a first-round RT-PCR of the TCR CDR3. TCRdb itself ran the multiplex PCR reads through MiXCR, one entry per CDR3 protein. The data hold around 490,000 distinct CDR3 sequences, with about 20% observed a single time. The specimen was blood. The receptors shown here come from a man aged 40-49 years with Graves' ophthalmopathy.

The chain uses TRBV6-1 and TRBJ2-5, with D possibly matching TRBD2 (7 bases). This CDR3 has 14 residues. Germline CDR1 is MNHNS and CDR2 is SASEGT. Trimming stripped 6 bases from V and 5 bases from J, with 16 bases between. As DNA, the CDR3 is TGTGCCAGCAGAGGGGGGGCTATAGGGGAGACCCAGTACTTC. Encoded protein: CASRGGAIGETQYF.

This clonotype has a count of ten or more. V and J are TRBV12-3 or TRBV12-4 and TRBJ1-6, with 8 bases matching TRBD1. V was clipped by 6 bases and J by 7 bases; unmatched bases: 5. The CDR3 sequence is 14 residues long. CDR3: CASSLTGGNSPLHF. The CDR3 region has the DNA TGTGCCAGCAGCCTAACAGGGGGGAATTCACCCCTCCACTTT.

This sequence joins TRBV20-1 and TRBJ2-1; D is perhaps TRBD1 (6 bases). The CDR3 runs to 15 residues. The germline V and J ends were trimmed by 2 bases and 5 bases, with 16 bases remaining between them. CDR1 and CDR2 from the germline V gene are DFQATT and SNEGSKA (reference sequence). CDR3 nucleotides: TGCAGTGCTAGAAAGTGGAGCAGGGGAAACAATGAGCAGTTCTTC. It yields the protein CSARKWSRGNNEQFF.

This clonotype showed up many times. J is TRBJ1-1 and V is TRBV7-3, with D possibly TRBD1 on 5 matching bases. V shed 5 bases and J shed 1 base, with 8 bases lying between them. CDR1 SGHTA and CDR2 FQGTGA come from the germline V gene. This CDR3 region has 13 residues. The CDR3 reads CASSIQENTEAFF. Written as DNA, the CDR3 is TGTGCCAGCAGCATACAGGAGAACACTGAAGCTTTCTTT.

This clonotype was recorded at least ten times. The chain has TRBV3-1 and TRBJ2-5; 7 bases are shared with TRBD2. Trimming at V came to 1 base and at J to 3 bases, leaving 2 bases not matched to a gene. Germline CDR1 is LGHDT and CDR2 is YNNKEL (reference sequence). The length of the CDR3 is 14 residues. In DNA form, the CDR3 reads TGTGCCAGCAGCCAAGCCAGCGGGGAAGAGACCCAGTACTTC. Its translation is CASSQASGEETQYF.

This clonotype was counted between two and nine times. This chain uses TRBV7-2 with TRBJ2-6; D call uncertain. CDR1 and CDR2 (germline): SGHTA, FQGNSA. This CDR3 has 14 amino acids. V lost 3 bases to trimming and J lost 10 bases, with 13 bases between them. The CDR3 coding sequence is TGTGCCAGCAGCTTTTCATACACACCAAACGTCCTGACTTTC. It yields the protein CASSFSYTPNVLTF.

In this sample, this clonotype turned up a few times. J is TRBJ2-7 and V is TRBV27; perhaps TRBD2 as D (6 bases). Trimming removed 6 bases at V and 5 bases at J, with 23 bases between. This CDR3 has 16 residues. Germline CDR1 MNHEY, CDR2 SMNVEV (reference sequence). CDR3 sequence: CASRTQATGVLDEQYF. The CDR3 DNA reads TGTGCCAGCAGAACGCAAGCGACGGGGGTACTGGACGAGCAGTACTTC.

This chain connects TRBV2 to TRBJ2-4; 8 positions match TRBD1. CDR3 length: 15 residues. Losses at the gene ends were 10 bases for V and 3 bases for J; bases not matched to a gene: 11. The germline gives CDR1 SNHLY, CDR2 FYNNEI. CDR3 in amino acids: CATTDREGDKNIQYF. The CDR3 coding sequence is TGTGCCACTACGGACAGGGAAGGAGACAAAAACATTCAGTACTTC.

This clonotype has a count of ten or more. The rearrangement links TRBV7-8 to TRBJ2-2, with D perhaps given as TRBD1 or TRBD2 (6 bases each). Germline V gives CDR1 SGHVS, CDR2 FQNEAQ. Trimming removed 1 base from V and 8 bases from J, with 17 bases in between. The CDR3 is 16 amino acids. As DNA, the CDR3 is TGTGCCAGCAGCTTAGTACAGACCTCGGGGGCAGGGGAGCTGTTTTTT. Protein product: CASSLVQTSGAGELFF.